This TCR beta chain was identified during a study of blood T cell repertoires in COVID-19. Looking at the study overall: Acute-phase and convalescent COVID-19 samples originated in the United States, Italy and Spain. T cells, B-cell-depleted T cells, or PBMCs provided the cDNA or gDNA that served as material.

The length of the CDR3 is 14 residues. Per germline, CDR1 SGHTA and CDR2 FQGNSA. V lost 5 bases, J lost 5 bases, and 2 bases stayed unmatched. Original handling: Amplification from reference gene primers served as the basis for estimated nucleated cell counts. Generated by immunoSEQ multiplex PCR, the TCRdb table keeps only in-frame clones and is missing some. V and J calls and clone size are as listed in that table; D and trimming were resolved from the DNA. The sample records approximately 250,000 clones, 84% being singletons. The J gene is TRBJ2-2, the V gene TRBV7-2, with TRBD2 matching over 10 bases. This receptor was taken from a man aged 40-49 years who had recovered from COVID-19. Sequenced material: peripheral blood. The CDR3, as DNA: TGTGCCAGCAGCGTTAGCGGGGGGACCGGGGAGCTGTTTTTT. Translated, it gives CASSVSGGTGELFF.